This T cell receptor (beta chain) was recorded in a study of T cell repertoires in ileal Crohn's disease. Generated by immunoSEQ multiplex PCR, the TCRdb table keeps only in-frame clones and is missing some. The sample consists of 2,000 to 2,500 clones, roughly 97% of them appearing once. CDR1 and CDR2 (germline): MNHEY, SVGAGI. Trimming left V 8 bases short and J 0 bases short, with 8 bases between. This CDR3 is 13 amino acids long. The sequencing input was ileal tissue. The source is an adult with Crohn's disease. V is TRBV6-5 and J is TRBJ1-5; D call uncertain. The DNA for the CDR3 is TGTGCCAGCCGTCCCTATAGCAATCAGCCCCAGCATTTT. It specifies CASRPYSNQPQHF.